The T cell receptor (beta chain) described here comes from a study of blood T cells in healthy people across ages. Broader study findings: Unknown CMV status may confound age-related changes in expanded clones. Per million T cells, TCR beta diversity dropped about linearly as age rose.

On this clonotype: What it recognizes is unknown.

V lost 0 bases and J 4 bases, leaving 13 bases between the germline ends. The CDR3 has 15 residues. Germline CDR1 reads SGHKS; CDR2 reads YYEKEE (reference sequence). Alongside a J-beta primer mix, a sample-barcoded 5' primer served in a second PCR lasting about 7 to 12 cycles. Sequencing recovered at least 3 million CDR3-containing paired-end reads from each sample. TCRdb re-called the 5' RACE reads through MiXCR, storing one row per CDR3 protein. Altogether over 1,500,000 distinct CDR3 sequences are present, roughly two fifths being singletons, with the ten largest covering about 23%. Isolation yielded PBMCs, at least 7 million per sample, in every case.

The sequence derives from a human donor in good health. The rearrangement joins TRBV5-5 to TRBJ1-2; D remains unclear. Material for sequencing was blood. The CDR3 nucleotides are TGTGCCAGCAGCTTGGAAGGTCAAGCAGGCTATGGCTACACCTTC. This codes for CASSLEGQAGYGYTF.